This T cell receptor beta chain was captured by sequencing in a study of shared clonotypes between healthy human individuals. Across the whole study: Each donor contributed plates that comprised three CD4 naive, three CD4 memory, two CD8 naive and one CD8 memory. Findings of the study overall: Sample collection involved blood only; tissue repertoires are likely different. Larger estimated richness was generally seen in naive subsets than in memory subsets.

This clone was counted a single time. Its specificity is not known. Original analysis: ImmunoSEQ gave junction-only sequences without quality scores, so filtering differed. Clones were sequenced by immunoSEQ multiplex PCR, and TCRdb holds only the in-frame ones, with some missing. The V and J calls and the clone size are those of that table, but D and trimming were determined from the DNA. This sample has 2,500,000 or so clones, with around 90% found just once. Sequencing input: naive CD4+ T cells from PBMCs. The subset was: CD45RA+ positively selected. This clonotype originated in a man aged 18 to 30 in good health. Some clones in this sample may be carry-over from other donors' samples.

The CDR3 DNA is TGTGCCAGCACCTCTTGGCGGGGATACACTGAAGCTTTCTTT. The encoded protein is CASTSWRGYTEAFF. The chain has TRBV5-4 and TRBJ1-1; D is ambiguous. The length of the CDR3 is 14 residues. V was pared by 6 bases and J by 3 bases, with 15 bases between. Germline V CDR1 and CDR2: SGHNT, YYREEE (reference sequence).